Listed here are 2 T cell receptor beta chains from one sample, sequenced in a study of metastatic and nonmetastatic thyroid tumors. Through MiXCR, TCRdb re-clonotyped the PCR reads. The profile shows 40,000 or so clones, about 15% of them singletons. Until they underwent thyroid surgery, no patient had received any treatment. Material for sequencing was tumor tissue. The receptors originated from a female donor with papillary thyroid cancer or a benign thyroid nodule (not recorded which). Some clones in this sample may be carry-over from other donors' samples.

The table lists this clone with many counts. This chain links TRBV6-2 or TRBV6-3 with TRBJ2-7, with D possibly matching TRBD1 (6 bases). Germline CDR1 is MNHEY and CDR2 is SVGEGT. With 6 bases removed from V and 2 bases from J, the gap between germline ends came to 20 bases. The CDR3 runs 16 residues. The CDR3, as DNA: TGTGCCAGCAGCAACGAACAGGGAACAGATACCTACGAGCAGTACTTC. Translation gives CASSNEQGTDTYEQYF.

This clone was recorded many times. The chain joins TRBV5-4 to TRBJ1-1, with a tentative D call TRBD1 (6 bases). Trimming took 3 bases from V and 10 from J, leaving 22 bases between them. Germline values: CDR1 SGHNT, CDR2 YYREEE (reference sequence). The CDR3 length is 15 residues. CDR3 DNA sequence: TGTGCCAGCAGCTCCCAACGAGACAGGACCGTTGGAGCTTTCTTT. It is translated as CASSSQRDRTVGAFF.